This T cell receptor beta chain was sequenced for a study of CD8 T cells in Susac syndrome. The multiple sclerosis controls were treatment-naive patients with relapsing-remitting disease that was stable or active. An amount of RNA that ranged from roughly 0.5 to 1 ug was reverse transcribed with random hexamers. TCRdb called the immunoSEQ multiplex PCR reads again in MiXCR, with one record for every CDR3 protein. The sample records about 66,000 distinct CDR3 sequences, approximately 93% being singletons. The CDR3 sequence is 16 residues long. Germline values: CDR1 SGHVS, CDR2 FQNEAQ. Trimming removed 5 bases at V and 7 bases at J, with 24 bases between.

This chain links TRBV7-8 with TRBJ2-7; D possibly matches TRBD1 or TRBD2 (5 bases each). The sequence derives from a human donor with multiple sclerosis. The specimen was CD8+ T cells from PBMCs. CDR3 coding DNA: TGTGCCAGCAGCCCCACCCCGGGACGGAGCCTTTTAGAGCAGTACTTC. The encoded protein is CASSPTPGRSLLEQYF.